This passage covers 30 T cell receptor beta chains from one sample sequenced in a study of glioma-infiltrating T cells after dendritic cell vaccination. Clones were read by immunoSEQ multiplex PCR, and TCRdb kept only the in-frame ones, dropping some. The table includes 40,000 to 60,000 clones, about 85% detected once. Sequencing was performed on blood, taken before dendritic cell vaccination. These receptors were collected from a human donor with glioblastoma.

The chain links TRBV18 to TRBJ1-1; the D gene is possibly TRBD1 (6 bases). This CDR3 region has 16 residues. The V end lost 3 bases, the J end lost 3 bases, and 17 bases lay between the germline ends. CDR1 is KGHSH, CDR2 LQKENI, per germline. CDR3 nucleotides: TGTGCCAGCTCACCGAGCCCGACGGGGGGCTACACTGAAGCTTTCTTT. It codes for CASSPSPTGGYTEAFF.

This clone showed up just once. The chain has TRBV27 and TRBJ1-2; no clear D gene. CDR1 MNHEY and CDR2 SMNVEV come from the germline V gene (reference sequence). This CDR3 has 15 amino acids. V lost 5 bases and J lost 7, with 20 bases in between. The CDR3 reads CASSLTLDWAGGYTF. In nucleotides, the CDR3 is TGTGCCAGCAGTCTCACACTAGACTGGGCGGGTGGCTACACCTTC.

This chain uses TRBV7-2 with TRBJ2-1; 9 bases are shared with TRBD1. CDR3 size: 15 residues. In germline, CDR1 is SGHTA, CDR2 FQGNSA. The trim removed 3 bases at V and 2 bases at J, leaving 2 bases unmatched. CDR3 protein: CASSFRQGAYNEQFF. CDR3 DNA sequence: TGTGCCAGCAGCTTCCGACAGGGGGCCTACAATGAGCAGTTCTTC.

The chain carries TRBV4-2 and TRBJ1-1; 8 nucleotides line up with TRBD1. The germline CDR1 and CDR2 sequences are LGHNA and YNFKEQ. The CDR3 totals 16 residues. J lost 5 bases, V lost 0 bases, and 8 bases had no gene match. This CDR3 reads CASSQDKGRGPTEAFF. CDR3 sequence (DNA): TGTGCCAGCAGCCAAGATAAGGGCAGGGGGCCGACTGAAGCTTTCTTT.

The V call is TRBV5-1, the J call TRBJ2-5, with 10 positions matching TRBD2. Germline trimming cut 4 bases from V and 5 bases from J; bases unmatched to any gene: 11. This CDR3 is built from 16 residues. In germline, CDR1 is SGHRS, CDR2 YFSETQ. The CDR3, as DNA: TGCGCCAGCAGCGCCTCTAGCGGGAGTGTGCGGGAGACCCAGTACTTC. Protein product: CASSASSGSVRETQYF. Filled out from reference TRBV5-1 and TRBJ2-5, the complete variable domain reads KAGVTQTPRYLIKTRGQQVTLSCSPISGHRSVSWYQQTPGQGLQFLFEYFSETQRNKGNFPGRFSGRQFSNSRSEMNVSTLELGDSALYLCASSASSGSVRETQYFGPGTRLLVL.

The chain uses TRBV30 and TRBJ2-5, with 7 bases that match TRBD1. Germline V gives CDR1 GTSNPN, CDR2 SVGIG (reference sequence). This CDR3 is 13 amino acids long. J was trimmed by 1 base and V by 4 bases; bases with no gene match: 3. The CDR3 bases are TGTGCCTGGAATCAGGGGGTCCAAGAGACCCAGTACTTC. Residues: CAWNQGVQETQYF.

The V and J genes are TRBV25-1 and TRBJ2-7, with TRBD1 matching 12 bases. This CDR3 region has 18 residues. Germline V gene data show CDR1 as MGHDK and CDR2 as SYGVNS. Unmatched junction bases numbered 13, after V lost 3 bases and J lost 4 bases. CDR3 residues: CASSDLKPGQGAVYEQYF. The CDR3 DNA follows: TGTGCCAGCAGTGACCTAAAACCGGGACAGGGGGCGGTTTACGAGCAGTACTTC.

The chain links TRBV6-1 to TRBJ2-2, with 10 bases lining up with TRBD1. Germline loops: CDR1 MNHNS, CDR2 SASEGT. This CDR3 contains 15 residues. Trimming cost V 8 bases and J 1 base; bases outside gene matches: 4. For the CDR3, the DNA is TGTGCCAGCGGGGGACAGGGGTGGAACACCGGGGAGCTGTTTTTT. It yields the protein CASGGQGWNTGELFF.

The chain joins TRBV11-2 to TRBJ1-1; D ambiguous. The germline V gene encodes CDR1 SGHAT and CDR2 FQNNGV. This CDR3 is 14 amino acids long. V was pared by 0 bases and J by 5 bases, with 10 bases between. The chain's CDR3 is CASSLDAWQTEAFF. The DNA of the CDR3 is TGTGCCAGCAGCTTAGATGCTTGGCAGACTGAAGCTTTCTTT.

The genes are TRBV6-1 and TRBJ1-1; D is possibly TRBD1 (6 bases). The CDR3 covers 13 residues. V lost 1 base and J 5 bases, leaving 8 bases between the germline ends. Per the germline V gene, CDR1 is MNHNS and CDR2 is SASEGT. The CDR3 sequence is CASSEGGHTEAFF. CDR3 coding DNA: TGTGCCAGCAGTGAAGGGGGGCATACTGAAGCTTTCTTT.

The CDR3 region has the DNA TGTGCCAGCAGCTACGGACTAGCGGGAGGCCCCGGGGAGCTGTTTTTT. Its protein is CASSYGLAGGPGELFF. The chain joins TRBV7-3 to TRBJ2-2; TRBD2 matches 14 bases. Germline CDR1 is SGHTA and CDR2 is FQGTGA. The CDR3 extends over 16 amino acids. The V and J ends lost 4 bases and 6 bases, in that order; junction bases with no gene match: 4. The complete variable domain, with remaining parts taken from reference TRBV7-3 and TRBJ2-2, reads GAGVSQTPSNKVTEKGKYVELRCDPISGHTALYWYRQSLGQGPEFLIYFQGTGAADDSGLPNDRFFAVRPEGSVSTLKIQRTERGDSAVYLCASSYGLAGGPGELFFGEGSRLTVL.

This chain links TRBV14 with TRBJ2-2, with a tentative D call TRBD1 (6 bases). V was shortened by 0 bases and J by 2 bases, with 25 bases between the two germline ends. Germline assignment: CDR1 SGHDN and CDR2 FVKESK. CDR3 length: 21 amino acids. Written as DNA, the CDR3 is TGTGCCAGCAGCCAAGATACAGAGGTCGGGTTCTGGACAGATAACACCGGGGAGCTGTTTTTT. It encodes CASSQDTEVGFWTDNTGELFF. Looking up the rest from reference TRBV14 and TRBJ2-2 gives the full variable domain: EAGVTQFPSHSVIEKGQTVTLRCDPISGHDNLYWYRRVMGKEIKFLLHFVKESKQDESGMPNNRFLAERTGGTYSTLKVQPAELEDSGVYFCASSQDTEVGFWTDNTGELFFGEGSRLTVL.

The CDR3 DNA reads as TGTGCCAGCAGCCAGCTTTCCGGGACAGGGTCTTACTCCTACGAGCAGTACTTC. Protein: CASSQLSGTGSYSYEQYF. The rearrangement joins TRBV11-2 to TRBJ2-7; 9 nucleotides match TRBD1. V was pared by 5 bases and J by 0 bases, with 14 bases of the junction left unmatched. This CDR3 comprises 18 residues. Germline V gene data show CDR1 as SGHAT and CDR2 as FQNNGV.

This chain joins TRBV6-1 and TRBJ2-3; TRBD2 might be the D (5 bases). The CDR3 extends over 13 amino acids. With 1 base removed from V and 4 bases from J, the gap between germline ends came to 6 bases. Germline CDR1 is MNHNS and CDR2 is SASEGT. This CDR3 reads CASSEGAADTQYF. In nucleotides, the CDR3 is TGTGCCAGCAGTGAAGGAGCGGCAGATACGCAGTATTTT.

CDR3 in DNA: TGTGCCAGCTCACCGCCAACAGGGAACACTGAAGCTTTCTTT. Its translation is CASSPPTGNTEAFF. The rearrangement uses TRBV18 and TRBJ1-1; the D gene is possibly TRBD1 (5 bases). Trimming left V 3 bases short and J 1 base short, with 9 bases between. CDR3 size: 14 residues. Germline lookup yields CDR1 KGHSH and CDR2 LQKENI.

This clone has only a few counts. The V and J genes are TRBV18 and TRBJ2-7; 8 nucleotides match TRBD2. This CDR3 is built from 14 residues. V trimming: 6 bases; J trimming: 4 bases; junction bases outside the gene matches: 8. Germline values: CDR1 KGHSH, CDR2 LQKENI. CDR3 in amino acids: CASSSNSGSYEQYF. For the CDR3, the DNA is TGTGCCAGCTCTAGTAACAGCGGGAGTTACGAGCAGTACTTC.

This chain uses TRBV19 with TRBJ2-3, with D possibly being TRBD2 (6 bases). The CDR3 runs to 17 residues. Germline V gene lookup returns CDR1 LNHDA and CDR2 SQIVND (reference sequence). The ends were cut back, 2 bases at V and 1 base at J, with 16 bases in the middle. CDR3 sequence (DNA): TGTGCCAGTAGTATAAGGCCCGGGAGTTGGGGCACAGATACGCAGTATTTT. It is translated as CASSIRPGSWGTDTQYF.

The V and J genes are TRBV7-2 and TRBJ1-2; D remains ambiguous. The germline V gene has CDR1 SGHTA and CDR2 FQGNSA. The CDR3 spans 13 residues. V dropped 5 bases and J dropped 1 base, with 8 bases sitting between them. CDR3 region: CASSRESNYGYTF. The DNA of the CDR3 is TGTGCCAGCAGCCGGGAGAGTAACTATGGCTACACCTTC.

The CDR3 spells CASSRGPGQGYNEQFF. CDR3 coding DNA: TGCGCCAGCAGCCGCGGACCGGGACAGGGATACAATGAGCAGTTCTTC. The rearrangement links TRBV4-3 to TRBJ2-1, with 9 bases that match TRBD1. From germline, CDR1 is LGHNA and CDR2 YSLEER. CDR3 size: 16 residues. V was pared by 4 bases and J by 4 bases, with 8 bases of the junction left unmatched.

The chain has TRBV27 and TRBJ2-7, with a weak D call TRBD2 (5 bases). V was shortened by 2 bases and J by 2 bases, with 13 bases between the two germline ends. The CDR3 has 15 amino acids. Germline CDR1 is MNHEY and CDR2 is SMNVEV (reference sequence). The CDR3 coding sequence is TGTGCCAGCAGTTTAAAACGAGGGTCGGCCTACGAGCAGTACTTC. This translates into CASSLKRGSAYEQYF.

This clone was counted between two and nine times. The genes are TRBV10-3 and TRBJ1-4; D perhaps matches TRBD1 (5 bases). The CDR3 is made up of 17 amino acids. Germline CDR1 and CDR2: ENHRY and SYGVKD. Trimming removed 2 bases at V and 7 bases at J, with 20 bases between. CDR3 coding DNA: TGTGCCATCAGTGAGCCGTCGGCGGGGGGACGGGGTGAAAAACTGTTTTTT. This codes for CAISEPSAGGRGEKLFF.

The CDR3 nucleotides are TGTGCCAGCAGTGAAGCGGCGACTGGCATGTGGGCAGATACGCAGTATTTT. Amino acid sequence: CASSEAATGMWADTQYF. The V gene is TRBV2, the J gene TRBJ2-3; D is ambiguous. The CDR3 extends over 17 amino acids. The germline V gene has CDR1 SNHLY and CDR2 FYNNEI. V was shortened by 0 bases and J by 4 bases, with 17 bases between the two germline ends.

This chain uses TRBV7-2 with TRBJ2-5, with D maybe TRBD1 (6 bases). The J call is in doubt because the DNA end fits TRBJ2-7 better. This CDR3 comprises 15 residues. The germline V gene has CDR1 SGHTA and CDR2 FQGNSA. This CDR3 reads CASSLGVTGPYEQYF. CDR3 sequence (DNA): TGTGCCAGCAGCTTAGGAGTGACAGGTCCCTACGAGCAGTACTTC.

This chain links TRBV5-1 with TRBJ2-3; possibly TRBD2 for D (6 bases). This CDR3 contains 15 residues. Deletions cut 0 bases from V and 4 bases from J, with 12 bases between. Looked up from germline, CDR1 is SGHRS and CDR2 is YFSETQ. CDR3: CASSLGLAMADTQYF. The CDR3 region has the DNA TGCGCCAGCAGCTTGGGGCTAGCGATGGCAGATACGCAGTATTTT.

This clone was seen only once. The chain recombines TRBV6-6 with TRBJ1-1, with 7 positions matching TRBD1. In germline, CDR1 is MNHNY, CDR2 SVGAGI (reference sequence). V was pared by 5 bases and J by 5 bases, with 11 bases of the junction left unmatched. The CDR3 extends over 15 amino acids. This chain's CDR3 is CASSPDRKFLTEAFF. The CDR3 DNA is TGTGCCAGCAGTCCGGACAGGAAGTTCCTTACTGAAGCTTTCTTT.

This chain uses TRBV15 with TRBJ1-2; 8 bases agree with TRBD1. The CDR3 is made up of 15 amino acids. Trimming at V came to 1 base and at J to 2 bases, leaving 3 bases not matched to a gene. Germline lookup yields CDR1 LNHNV and CDR2 YYDKDF (reference sequence). The CDR3 reads CATSRGGQGNYGYTF. The CDR3 DNA is TGTGCCACCAGCAGAGGTGGACAGGGCAACTATGGCTACACCTTC.

The chain links TRBV5-1 to TRBJ2-5; a weak D match, TRBD1 (6 bases). Trimming pared 0 bases from V and 5 bases from J, leaving 20 bases between. The germline V gene encodes CDR1 SGHRS and CDR2 YFSETQ. The CDR3 is made up of 17 amino acids. The CDR3 sequence is CASSLVGLGARTETQYF. CDR3 bases: TGCGCCAGCAGCTTGGTTGGCCTGGGGGCAAGGACGGAGACCCAGTACTTC.

Here the CDR3 DNA reads TGTGCCAGCAGTGACGACCCAGACAGGGGAAGTGGCTACACCTTC. Its translation is CASSDDPDRGSGYTF. The chain is built from TRBV6-4 and TRBJ1-2, with 8 bases identical to TRBD1. J gave up 7 bases and V 2 bases, and 9 bases lay outside the gene matches. The CDR3 is 15 residues long. The germline gives CDR1 MRHNA, CDR2 SNTAGT.

The chain uses TRBV2 and TRBJ2-1, with TRBD2 as a possible D gene (6 bases). The CDR3 runs 14 residues. Germline lookup yields CDR1 SNHLY and CDR2 FYNNEI. Trimming pared 3 bases from V and 9 bases from J, leaving 15 bases between. CDR3 bases: TGTGCCAGCAGTGAGGGGACTCCCTCCACTGAGCAGTTCTTC. Its translation: CASSEGTPSTEQFF.

The V gene is TRBV9, the J gene TRBJ1-1, with 10 bases aligning to TRBD1. V trimming: 7 bases; J trimming: 1 base; junction bases outside the gene matches: 7. Looked up from germline, CDR1 is SGDLS and CDR2 is YYNGEE. The CDR3 extends over 15 amino acids. The CDR3 sequence: CASSRDRGPNTEAFF. CDR3 nucleotides: TGTGCCAGCTCCCGGGACAGGGGACCGAACACTGAAGCTTTCTTT.